The 14 T cell receptor beta chains below all came from one sample that was sequenced in a study of blood T cell repertoires in COVID-19. Measured with immunoSEQ multiplex PCR; TCRdb has only the in-frame clones, and not every one. Of more than 30,000 clones detected, 75% to 85% appear once; the ten largest clones hold around an eighth. The sequenced sample consisted of peripheral blood. The receptors stem from a woman between 65 and 79 years old with acute or convalescent COVID-19.

The chain is built from TRBV10-3 and TRBJ2-3; TRBD2 matches at 12 bases. In germline, CDR1 is ENHRY, CDR2 SYGVKD. The CDR3 is 15 residues long. Germline trimming cut 4 bases from V and 6 bases from J; bases unmatched to any gene: 5. The CDR3 reads CAISGLAGAKDTQYF. CDR3 bases: TGTGCCATCAGTGGACTAGCGGGAGCGAAGGATACGCAGTATTTT.

This sequence joins TRBV9 and TRBJ1-1; D perhaps matches TRBD1 (5 bases). Germline CDR1 reads SGDLS; CDR2 reads YYNGEE. This CDR3 spans 16 amino acids. V lost 4 bases and J lost 1, with 17 bases in between. Written as DNA, the CDR3 is TGTGCCAGCAGCCCCCATCCGGGACTCTCGAACACTGAAGCTTTCTTT. Its translation is CASSPHPGLSNTEAFF.

The chain combines TRBV2 with TRBJ1-4; D ambiguous. Germline V CDR1 and CDR2: SNHLY, FYNNEI. The CDR3 is made up of 17 amino acids. V dropped 1 base and J dropped 2 bases, with 14 bases sitting between them. CDR3 loop: CASSEVVFSRTNEKLFF. As DNA, the CDR3 is TGTGCCAGCAGTGAAGTGGTCTTCTCGCGGACTAATGAAAAACTGTTTTTT.

The rearrangement uses TRBV29-1 and TRBJ2-2, with D maybe TRBD2 (6 bases). Germline lookup yields CDR1 SQVTM and CDR2 ANQGSEA. This CDR3 comprises 14 residues. The ends were cut back, 3 bases at V and 1 base at J, with 9 bases in the middle. The CDR3 protein is CSVESSVNTGELFF. In DNA form, the CDR3 reads TGCAGCGTTGAGTCTAGCGTGAACACCGGGGAGCTGTTTTTT.

The chain employs TRBV6-6 and TRBJ2-5; 10 nucleotides agree with TRBD2. The CDR3 is made up of 14 amino acids. Trimming cost V 8 bases and J 6 bases; bases outside gene matches: 9. CDR1 MNHNY and CDR2 SVGAGI come from the germline V gene (reference sequence). The CDR3 reads CASDLAGEIQTQYF. In nucleotides, the CDR3 is TGTGCCAGCGATCTAGCGGGAGAGATTCAGACCCAGTACTTC.

The chain employs TRBV3-1 (or the pseudogene TRBV3-2) and TRBJ1-6, with a tentative D call TRBD1 (5 bases). With 5 bases removed from V and 7 bases from J, the gap between germline ends came to 12 bases. CDR3 length: 14 residues. CDR1 and CDR2 (germline): LGHDT, YNNKEL (reference sequence). The CDR3 sequence: CASSAQESNSPLHF. The CDR3 DNA sequence: TGTGCCAGCAGCGCACAGGAATCAAATTCACCCCTCCACTTT.

This chain joins TRBV7-9 and TRBJ1-2, with D perhaps TRBD1 (5 bases). Trimming removed 0 bases at V and 3 bases at J, with 8 bases between. This CDR3 spans 14 amino acids. Germline V gene lookup returns CDR1 SEHNR and CDR2 FQNEAQ (reference sequence). CDR3 protein: CASSLASGYYGYTF. CDR3 nucleotide sequence: TGTGCCAGCAGCTTAGCGTCAGGGTACTATGGCTACACCTTC.

The gene calls are TRBV6-5 and TRBJ1-1, with D tentatively TRBD1 (6 bases). This CDR3 is built from 16 residues. Germline CDR1 is MNHEY and CDR2 is SVGAGI. Trimming removed 2 bases from V and 7 bases from J, with 20 bases in between. CDR3 nucleotide sequence: TGTGCCAGCAGTTACCGTTTACCTACCGGGACAAGTGAAGCTTTCTTT. Residues: CASSYRLPTGTSEAFF.

V gene TRBV7-2 combines with J gene TRBJ1-4, with TRBD1 identical over 8 bases. Germline V lookup: CDR1 SGHTA, CDR2 FQGNSA. The J segment lost 4 bases and the V segment lost 2 bases, leaving 6 bases of the junction unmatched. The CDR3 is made up of 16 amino acids. The CDR3 region has the DNA TGTGCCAGCAGCTTACAGGGGGCTCAAGTTAATGAAAAACTGTTTTTT. Residues: CASSLQGAQVNEKLFF.

V usage is TRBV5-5 and J usage is TRBJ2-1, with a possible D match to TRBD1 (5 bases). V was clipped by 1 base and J by 6 bases, with 14 bases between them. The germline V gene encodes CDR1 SGHKS and CDR2 YYEKEE (reference sequence). The length of the CDR3 is 15 residues. The CDR3 spells CASSLWQGSGNEQFF. The CDR3 DNA reads as TGTGCCAGCAGCTTGTGGCAGGGCTCGGGCAATGAGCAGTTCTTC.

The chain couples TRBV19 to TRBJ2-1; 11 nucleotides align to TRBD2. The CDR3 covers 15 residues. Per germline, CDR1 LNHDA and CDR2 SQIVND (reference sequence). Trimming cost V 7 bases and J 2 bases; bases outside gene matches: 4. CDR3: CASIGTSGTYNEQFF. The CDR3 nucleotides read TGTGCCAGTATTGGGACTAGCGGTACCTACAATGAGCAGTTCTTC.

The V gene is TRBV7-9, the J gene TRBJ2-1; 8 nucleotides line up with TRBD2. V lost 8 bases and J lost 6; bases outside the gene matches: 6. CDR1 is SEHNR, CDR2 FQNEAQ, per germline (reference sequence). The CDR3 is 13 residues long. The CDR3 DNA reads as TGTGCCAGCGGGGGACTAGGGTCCAATGAGCAGTTCTTC. This translates into CASGGLGSNEQFF.

This chain joins TRBV19 and TRBJ1-1; the match to TRBD1 covers 7 bases. J was trimmed by 5 bases and V by 3 bases; bases with no gene match: 3. In germline, CDR1 is LNHDA, CDR2 SQIVND (reference sequence). The CDR3 contains 13 residues. This CDR3 reads CASSIRGRTEAFF. The CDR3 coding sequence is TGTGCCAGTAGTATTAGGGGGCGAACTGAAGCTTTCTTT.

The gene calls are TRBV6-1 and TRBJ1-3, with D perhaps TRBD1 (5 bases). V dropped 5 bases and J dropped 2 bases, with 10 bases sitting between them. This CDR3 is built from 14 residues. Germline V lookup: CDR1 MNHNS, CDR2 SASEGT. The CDR3 sequence: CASSLLGAGNTIYF. The CDR3, as DNA: TGTGCCAGCAGTTTATTAGGGGCTGGAAACACCATATATTTT.